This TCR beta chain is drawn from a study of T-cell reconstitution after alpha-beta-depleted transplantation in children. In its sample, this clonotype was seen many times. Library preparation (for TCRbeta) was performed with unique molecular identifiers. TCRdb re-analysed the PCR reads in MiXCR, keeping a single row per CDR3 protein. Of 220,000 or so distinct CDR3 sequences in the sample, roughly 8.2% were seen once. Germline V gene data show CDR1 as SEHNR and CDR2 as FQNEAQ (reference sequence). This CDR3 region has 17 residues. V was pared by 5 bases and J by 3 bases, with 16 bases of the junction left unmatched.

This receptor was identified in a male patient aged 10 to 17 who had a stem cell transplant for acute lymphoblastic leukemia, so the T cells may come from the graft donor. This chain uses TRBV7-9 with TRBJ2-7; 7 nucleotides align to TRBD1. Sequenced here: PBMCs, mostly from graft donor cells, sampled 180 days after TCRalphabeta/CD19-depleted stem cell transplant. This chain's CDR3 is CASSHSRHRGPLYEQYF. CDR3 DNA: TGTGCCAGCAGCCATTCTCGCCACAGGGGCCCCCTCTACGAGCAGTACTTC.